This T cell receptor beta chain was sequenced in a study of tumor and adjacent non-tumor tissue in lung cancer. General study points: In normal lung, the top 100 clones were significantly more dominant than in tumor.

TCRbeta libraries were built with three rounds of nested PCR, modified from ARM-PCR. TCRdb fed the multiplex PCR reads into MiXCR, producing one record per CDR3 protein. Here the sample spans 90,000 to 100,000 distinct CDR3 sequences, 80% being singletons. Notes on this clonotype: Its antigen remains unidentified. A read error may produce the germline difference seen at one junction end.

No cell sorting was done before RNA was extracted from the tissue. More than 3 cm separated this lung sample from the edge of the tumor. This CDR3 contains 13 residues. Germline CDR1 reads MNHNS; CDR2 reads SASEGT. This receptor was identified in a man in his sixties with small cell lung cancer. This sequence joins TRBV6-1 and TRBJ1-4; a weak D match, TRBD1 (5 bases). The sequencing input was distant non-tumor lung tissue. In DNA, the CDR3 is TGTGCCAGCAGTGGAAGGGGAGAAGAAAAATTGTTTTTT. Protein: CASSGRGEEKLFF.